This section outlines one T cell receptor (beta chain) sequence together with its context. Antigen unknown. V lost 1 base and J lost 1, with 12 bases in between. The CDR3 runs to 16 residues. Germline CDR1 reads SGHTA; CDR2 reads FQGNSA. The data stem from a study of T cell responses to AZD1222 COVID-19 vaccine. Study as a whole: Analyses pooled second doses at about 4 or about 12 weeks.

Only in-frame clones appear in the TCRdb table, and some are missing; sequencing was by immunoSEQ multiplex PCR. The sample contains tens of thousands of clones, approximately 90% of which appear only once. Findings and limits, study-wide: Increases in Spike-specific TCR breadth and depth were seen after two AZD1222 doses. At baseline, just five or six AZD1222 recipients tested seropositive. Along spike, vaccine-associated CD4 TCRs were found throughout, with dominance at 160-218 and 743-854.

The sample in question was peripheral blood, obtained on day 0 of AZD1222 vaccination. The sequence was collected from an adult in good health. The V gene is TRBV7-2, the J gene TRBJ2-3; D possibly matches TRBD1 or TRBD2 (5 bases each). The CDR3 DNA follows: TGTGCCAGCAGCTTAGTTTTGGGACCGGGCACAGATACGCAGTATTTT. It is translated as CASSLVLGPGTDTQYF.